The rows below give T cell receptor beta chains drawn from one sample of a study of blood T cell repertoires in COVID-19. Produced via immunoSEQ multiplex PCR; TCRdb's table is partial and in-frame only. In the table there are about 230,000 clones, 75% to 90% of which are singletons. The source material was peripheral blood. Receptors were obtained from an older woman with active or convalescent COVID-19. CDR3s leave out the opening cysteine and the closing phenylalanine or tryptophan. A D gene is named only where the DNA matches it firmly.

cdr3_length: 12; v_call: TRBV3-1/TRBV3-2; d_call: TRBD2; j_call: TRBJ2-5; cdr3_aa: ASTLSSGIETQY
cdr3_length: 12; v_call: TRBV6-6; d_call: -; j_call: TRBJ2-7; cdr3_aa: ASSSWGGANEQY
cdr3_length: 10; v_call: TRBV6-2/TRBV6-3; d_call: -; j_call: TRBJ1-6; cdr3_aa: ASSPRGSPLH
cdr3_length: 12; v_call: TRBV4-2; d_call: TRBD1; j_call: TRBJ1-5; cdr3_aa: ASSQRGHGQPQH
cdr3_length: 15; v_call: TRBV11-2; d_call: TRBD2; j_call: TRBJ2-1; cdr3_aa: ASSGLRGGFSYNEQF
cdr3_length: 12; v_call: TRBV30; d_call: TRBD1; j_call: TRBJ2-3; cdr3_aa: AWSLQGLTDTQY
cdr3_length: 13; v_call: TRBV4-2; d_call: -; j_call: TRBJ2-2; cdr3_aa: ASSQEGRGTGELF
cdr3_length: 10; v_call: TRBV19; d_call: -; j_call: TRBJ1-1; cdr3_aa: ASSKLNTEAF
cdr3_length: 13; v_call: TRBV7-2; d_call: -; j_call: TRBJ1-2; cdr3_aa: ASSPRQGGNYGYT
cdr3_length: 11; v_call: TRBV27; d_call: -; j_call: TRBJ2-2; cdr3_aa: ASSSYRAGELF
cdr3_length: 12; v_call: TRBV5-6; d_call: TRBD1; j_call: TRBJ1-2; cdr3_aa: ASSPGQGFRGYT
cdr3_length: 13; v_call: TRBV19; d_call: TRBD2; j_call: TRBJ2-7; cdr3_aa: ASSRGLAGAYEQY
cdr3_length: 18; v_call: TRBV5-4; d_call: TRBD2; j_call: TRBJ2-2; cdr3_aa: ASSFTLSRSGGAGTGELF
cdr3_length: 13; v_call: TRBV29-1; d_call: -; j_call: TRBJ1-1; cdr3_aa: SVLFRGGSNTEAF
cdr3_length: 12; v_call: TRBV19; d_call: -; j_call: TRBJ1-2; cdr3_aa: ASSTTQGVAGYT
cdr3_length: 13; v_call: TRBV9; d_call: -; j_call: TRBJ1-6; cdr3_aa: ASSSNRGVGSPLH
cdr3_length: 11; v_call: TRBV12-3/TRBV12-4; d_call: TRBD1; j_call: TRBJ1-1; cdr3_aa: ASSMGTGGKAF
cdr3_length: 14; v_call: TRBV7-3; d_call: TRBD2; j_call: TRBJ2-1; cdr3_aa: ASSLTGGAAYNEQF
cdr3_length: 13; v_call: TRBV6-5; d_call: TRBD1; j_call: TRBJ2-1; cdr3_aa: ASIPGGTGGTGQF
cdr3_length: 14; v_call: TRBV9; d_call: -; j_call: TRBJ2-4; cdr3_aa: ASSVEGGLAKNIQY
cdr3_length: 12; v_call: TRBV7-3; d_call: -; j_call: TRBJ2-1; cdr3_aa: ASSSSRRGNEQF
cdr3_length: 11; v_call: TRBV11-3; d_call: -; j_call: TRBJ2-7; cdr3_aa: ASRPSGGHEQY
cdr3_length: 12; v_call: TRBV15; d_call: -; j_call: TRBJ1-6; cdr3_aa: ATSRGRRNSPLH
cdr3_length: 12; v_call: TRBV5-1; d_call: TRBD1; j_call: TRBJ1-1; cdr3_aa: ASSLRTGGTEAF
cdr3_length: 12; v_call: TRBV6-2/TRBV6-3; d_call: TRBD2; j_call: TRBJ2-7; cdr3_aa: ASSDLAGAYEQY
cdr3_length: 16; v_call: TRBV11-2; d_call: TRBD2; j_call: TRBJ2-3; cdr3_aa: ASSLESLAGGLPDTQY
cdr3_length: 13; v_call: TRBV7-2; d_call: -; j_call: TRBJ2-7; cdr3_aa: ASSPARQTLYEQY
cdr3_length: 12; v_call: TRBV7-2; d_call: TRBD1; j_call: TRBJ1-2; cdr3_aa: ASSLGTGEYGYT
cdr3_length: 14; v_call: TRBV5-6; d_call: TRBD1; j_call: TRBJ2-3; cdr3_aa: ASSDEGGQGADTQY
cdr3_length: 13; v_call: TRBV19; d_call: TRBD1; j_call: TRBJ2-5; cdr3_aa: ASRDRGYHQETQY
cdr3_length: 11; v_call: TRBV7-9; d_call: -; j_call: TRBJ1-4; cdr3_aa: ASSLAVYEKLF
cdr3_length: 9; v_call: TRBV12-3/TRBV12-4; d_call: -; j_call: TRBJ1-6; cdr3_aa: ASSLGYWIH
cdr3_length: 12; v_call: TRBV5-1; d_call: -; j_call: TRBJ1-1; cdr3_aa: ASSQTAMNTEAF
cdr3_length: 14; v_call: TRBV4-1; d_call: TRBD1; j_call: TRBJ2-1; cdr3_aa: ASSQSGQGTYNEQF
cdr3_length: 9; v_call: TRBV20-1; d_call: -; j_call: TRBJ1-2; cdr3_aa: SVGQLYGYT
cdr3_length: 10; v_call: TRBV6-5; d_call: -; j_call: TRBJ1-2; cdr3_aa: ASSYGGYGYT
cdr3_length: 11; v_call: TRBV28; d_call: -; j_call: TRBJ1-5; cdr3_aa: ASTTGYNQPQH
cdr3_length: 12; v_call: TRBV5-1; d_call: -; j_call: TRBJ1-1; cdr3_aa: ASSPGELNTEAF
cdr3_length: 17; v_call: TRBV6-2/TRBV6-3; d_call: TRBD1; j_call: TRBJ2-1; cdr3_aa: ASSYSRSRTGGSYNEQF
cdr3_length: 13; v_call: TRBV7-9; d_call: -; j_call: TRBJ1-1; cdr3_aa: ASSLGAGMNTEAF
cdr3_length: 12; v_call: TRBV19; d_call: -; j_call: TRBJ2-3; cdr3_aa: ASSITVAADTQY
cdr3_length: 12; v_call: TRBV28; d_call: TRBD1; j_call: TRBJ1-5; cdr3_aa: ASSTGTEHQPQH
cdr3_length: 12; v_call: TRBV28; d_call: -; j_call: TRBJ1-1; cdr3_aa: ASSFWGGATEAF
cdr3_length: 15; v_call: TRBV7-8; d_call: -; j_call: TRBJ1-6; cdr3_aa: ASSLVSGAGLHSPLH
cdr3_length: 12; v_call: TRBV5-1; d_call: TRBD1; j_call: TRBJ2-5; cdr3_aa: ASSQGQGWETQY
cdr3_length: 13; v_call: TRBV5-4; d_call: -; j_call: TRBJ1-1; cdr3_aa: ASSPGLMMNTEAF
cdr3_length: 11; v_call: TRBV28; d_call: TRBD1; j_call: TRBJ2-7; cdr3_aa: ASSQTGTYEQY
cdr3_length: 15; v_call: TRBV19; d_call: -; j_call: TRBJ2-3; cdr3_aa: ASSTPGGLASTDTQY
cdr3_length: 13; v_call: TRBV6-5; d_call: -; j_call: TRBJ1-2; cdr3_aa: ASSYERGKGYGYT
cdr3_length: 15; v_call: TRBV7-8; d_call: -; j_call: TRBJ2-2; cdr3_aa: ASSSPSTSSATGELF
cdr3_length: 13; v_call: TRBV4-3; d_call: -; j_call: TRBJ1-3; cdr3_aa: ASSQAGLPGNTIY
cdr3_length: 15; v_call: TRBV5-4; d_call: TRBD2; j_call: TRBJ2-6; cdr3_aa: ASSQGLAASGANVLT
cdr3_length: 13; v_call: TRBV9; d_call: TRBD1; j_call: TRBJ2-2; cdr3_aa: ASSSGQGDTGELF
cdr3_length: 13; v_call: TRBV28; d_call: TRBD1; j_call: TRBJ2-7; cdr3_aa: ASSRQGQGTYEQY
cdr3_length: 13; v_call: TRBV9; d_call: TRBD2; j_call: TRBJ2-5; cdr3_aa: ASSLAGGRQETQY
cdr3_length: 14; v_call: TRBV18; d_call: TRBD1; j_call: TRBJ1-2; cdr3_aa: ASSPGQGRYNYGYT
cdr3_length: 9; v_call: TRBV29-1; d_call: -; j_call: TRBJ1-2; cdr3_aa: SVSVGDGYT
cdr3_length: 13; v_call: TRBV2; d_call: -; j_call: TRBJ1-2; cdr3_aa: ASSEERGYNYGYT